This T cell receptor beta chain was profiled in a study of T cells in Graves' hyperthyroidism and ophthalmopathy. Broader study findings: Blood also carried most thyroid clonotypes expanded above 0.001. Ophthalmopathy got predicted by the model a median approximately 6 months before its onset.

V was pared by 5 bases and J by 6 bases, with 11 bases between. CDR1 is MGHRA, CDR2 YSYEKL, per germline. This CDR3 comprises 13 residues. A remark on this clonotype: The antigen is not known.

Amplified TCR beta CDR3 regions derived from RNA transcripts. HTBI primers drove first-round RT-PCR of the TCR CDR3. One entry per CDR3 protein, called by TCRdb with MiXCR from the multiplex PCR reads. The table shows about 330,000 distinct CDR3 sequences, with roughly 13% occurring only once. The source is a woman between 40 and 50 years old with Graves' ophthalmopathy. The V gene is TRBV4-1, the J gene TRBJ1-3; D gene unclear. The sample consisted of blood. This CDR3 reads CASSLKDSNTIYF. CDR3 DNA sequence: TGCGCCAGCAGCTTGAAGGATTCAAACACCATATATTTT.